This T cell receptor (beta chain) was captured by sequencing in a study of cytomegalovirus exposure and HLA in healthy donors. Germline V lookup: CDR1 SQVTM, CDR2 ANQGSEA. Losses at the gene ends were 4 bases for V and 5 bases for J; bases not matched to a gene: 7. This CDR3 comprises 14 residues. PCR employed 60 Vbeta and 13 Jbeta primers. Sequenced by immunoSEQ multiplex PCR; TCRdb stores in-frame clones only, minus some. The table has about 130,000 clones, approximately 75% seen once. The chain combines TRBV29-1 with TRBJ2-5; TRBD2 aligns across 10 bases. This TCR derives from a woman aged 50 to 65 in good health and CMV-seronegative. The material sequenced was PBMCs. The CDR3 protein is CSVAASGSGETQYF. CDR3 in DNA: TGCAGCGTTGCGGCTAGCGGGAGCGGGGAGACCCAGTACTTC. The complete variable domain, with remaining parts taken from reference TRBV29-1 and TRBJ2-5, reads SAVISQKPSRDICQRGTSLTIQCQVDSQVTMMFWYRQQPGQSLTLIATANQGSEATYESGFVIDKFPISRPNLTFSTLTVSNMSPEDSSIYLCSVAASGSGETQYFGPGTRLLVL.